A single sample gave rise to the 10 T cell receptor beta chains below, sequenced in a study of siplizumab effects on memory and regulatory T cells. Produced via immunoSEQ multiplex PCR; TCRdb's table is partial and in-frame only. The sample comprises some 100,000 clones, roughly 94% of which are singletons, and around 1.5% rests with the top ten. Sequenced: non-Treg CD4+ T cells sorted from blood. All receptors derive from a human donor in good health.

The table lists this clone with a count of one. V gene TRBV29-1 combines with J gene TRBJ2-3; 8 bases map to TRBD2. Germline-derived CDR1 and CDR2 are SQVTM and ANQGSEA. CDR3 size: 14 residues. J was trimmed by 2 bases and V by 4 bases; bases with no gene match: 5. The DNA of the CDR3 is TGCAGCGTTGCTACTAGCGGACCCACAGATACGCAGTATTTT. This codes for CSVATSGPTDTQYF.

The chain combines TRBV6-4 with TRBJ2-1; D is tentatively TRBD1 or TRBD2 (5 bases each). There are 13 residues in the CDR3. Trimming left V 3 bases short and J 10 bases short, with 13 bases between. CDR1 is MRHNA and CDR2 is SNTAGT in the germline V gene. DNA of the CDR3: TGTGCCAGCAGTGATCTGGGGGTAGGAGAGCAGTTCTTC. Translating it yields CASSDLGVGEQFF.

The rearrangement links TRBV6-5 to TRBJ1-2; D gene unclear. Germline V gene sequence: CDR1 MNHEY, CDR2 SVGAGI. The V end lost 0 bases, the J end lost 4 bases, and 6 bases lay between the germline ends. The CDR3 spans 13 residues. The CDR3 here is CASSYSRGYGYTF. The DNA of the CDR3 is TGTGCCAGCAGTTACTCGCGGGGCTATGGCTACACCTTC.

This clone was recorded once. The rearrangement links TRBV5-6 to TRBJ2-5; weak D call: TRBD1 (5 bases). The J call is in doubt because the DNA end fits TRBJ2-7 better. The CDR3 is made up of 15 amino acids. From germline, CDR1 is SGHDT and CDR2 YYEEEE. CDR3 nucleotides: TGTGCCAGCAGCTTCTGGACACCTTTTTCCTACGAGCAGTACTTC. Encoded protein: CASSFWTPFSYEQYF.

This chain uses TRBV5-1 with TRBJ2-5; D perhaps matches TRBD1 (5 bases). The CDR3 contains 13 residues. The germline V and J ends were trimmed by 2 bases and 2 bases, with 7 bases remaining between them. Germline CDR1 and CDR2: SGHRS and YFSETQ. The DNA of the CDR3 is TGCGCCAGCAGCTTACGACAGCAAGAGACCCAGTACTTC. It encodes CASSLRQQETQYF.

The chain recombines TRBV28 with TRBJ1-6, with no clear D. The germline gives CDR1 MDHEN, CDR2 SYDVKM. V was cut by 2 bases and J by 0 bases, with 14 bases left in between. The CDR3 sequence is 18 residues long. In DNA form, the CDR3 reads TGTGCCAGCAGTTTAGGGCCACAAAGAAGCTCCTATAATTCACCCCTCCACTTT. Translated: CASSLGPQRSSYNSPLHF.

This chain connects TRBV18 to TRBJ2-2; possibly TRBD1 for D (6 bases). This CDR3 has 13 residues. Germline-derived CDR1 and CDR2 are KGHSH and LQKENI. V gave up 6 bases and J gave up 5 bases, with 10 bases separating them. The chain's CDR3 is CASSSGQTGELFF. DNA of the CDR3: TGTGCCAGCTCCTCAGGACAGACCGGGGAGCTGTTTTTT.

V gene TRBV6-5 combines with J gene TRBJ1-1, with 12 bases lining up with TRBD1. This CDR3 has 16 residues. Germline trimming cut 4 bases from V and 2 bases from J; bases unmatched to any gene: 5. Germline V lookup: CDR1 MNHEY, CDR2 SVGAGI. This CDR3 is CASSWGTGGRNTEAFF. CDR3 nucleotide sequence: TGTGCCAGCAGTTGGGGGACAGGGGGCCGAAACACTGAAGCTTTCTTT.

V is TRBV5-4 and J is TRBJ2-7, with D perhaps TRBD2 (6 bases). Germline V gene sequence: CDR1 SGHNT, CDR2 YYREEE (reference sequence). The CDR3 extends over 17 amino acids. Trimming took off 0 bases at V and 2 bases at J, with 18 bases between the two ends. Here the CDR3 reads CASSLGPSGTPPYEQYF. CDR3 nucleotide sequence: TGTGCCAGCAGCTTGGGCCCCTCAGGGACTCCACCCTACGAGCAGTACTTC.

The CDR3 DNA sequence: TGTGCCAGCAGCCCAAGAGGGGGCCGCTCCTACAATGAGCAGTTCTTC. It encodes CASSPRGGRSYNEQFF. The gene calls are TRBV7-9 and TRBJ2-1, with 7 nucleotides matching TRBD1. J lost 0 bases, V lost 5 bases, and 7 bases had no gene match. Germline CDR1 and CDR2: SEHNR and FQNEAQ (reference sequence). The CDR3 length is 16 residues.